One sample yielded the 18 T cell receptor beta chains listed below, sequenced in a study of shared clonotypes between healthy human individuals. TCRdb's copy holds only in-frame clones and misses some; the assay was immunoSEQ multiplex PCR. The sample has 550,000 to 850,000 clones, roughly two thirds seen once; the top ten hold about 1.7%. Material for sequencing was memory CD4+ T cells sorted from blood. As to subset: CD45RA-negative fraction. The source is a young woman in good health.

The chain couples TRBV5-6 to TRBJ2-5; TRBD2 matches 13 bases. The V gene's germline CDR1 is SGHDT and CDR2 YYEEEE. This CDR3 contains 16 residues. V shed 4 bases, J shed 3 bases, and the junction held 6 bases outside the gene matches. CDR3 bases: TGTGCCAGCAGCCCGAGGACTAGCGGGAGAAAAGAGACCCAGTACTTC. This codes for CASSPRTSGRKETQYF.

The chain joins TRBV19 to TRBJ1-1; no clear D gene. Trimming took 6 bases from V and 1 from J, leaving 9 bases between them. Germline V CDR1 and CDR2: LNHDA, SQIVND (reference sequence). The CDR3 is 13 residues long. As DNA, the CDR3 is TGTGCCAGTAGGGCGACGACGAACACTGAAGCTTTCTTT. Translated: CASRATTNTEAFF.

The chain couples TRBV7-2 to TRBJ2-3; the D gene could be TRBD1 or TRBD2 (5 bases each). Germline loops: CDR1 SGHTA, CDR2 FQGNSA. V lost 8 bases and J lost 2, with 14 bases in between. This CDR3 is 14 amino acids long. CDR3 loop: CASAKGTYTDTQYF. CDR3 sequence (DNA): TGTGCCAGCGCGAAGGGGACCTACACAGATACGCAGTATTTT.

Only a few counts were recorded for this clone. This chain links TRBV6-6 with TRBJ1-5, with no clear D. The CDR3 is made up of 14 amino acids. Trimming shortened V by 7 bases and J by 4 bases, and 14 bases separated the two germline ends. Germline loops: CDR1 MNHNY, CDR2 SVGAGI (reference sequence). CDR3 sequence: CASTGAGRNQPQHF. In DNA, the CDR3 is TGTGCCAGCACCGGAGCGGGGAGGAATCAGCCCCAGCATTTT.

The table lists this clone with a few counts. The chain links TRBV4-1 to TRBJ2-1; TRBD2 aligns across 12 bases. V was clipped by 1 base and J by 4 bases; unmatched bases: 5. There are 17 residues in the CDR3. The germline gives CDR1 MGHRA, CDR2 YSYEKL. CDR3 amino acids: CASSQVSGLAGYNEQFF. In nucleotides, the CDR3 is TGCGCCAGCAGCCAAGTTTCCGGACTAGCGGGATACAATGAGCAGTTCTTC.

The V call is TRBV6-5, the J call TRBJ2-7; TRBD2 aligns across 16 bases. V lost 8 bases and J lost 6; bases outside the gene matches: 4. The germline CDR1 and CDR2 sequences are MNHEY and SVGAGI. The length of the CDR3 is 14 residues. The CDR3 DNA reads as TGTGCCAGCCGCGGGACTAGCGGGAGGGGCGAGCAGTACTTC. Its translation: CASRGTSGRGEQYF.

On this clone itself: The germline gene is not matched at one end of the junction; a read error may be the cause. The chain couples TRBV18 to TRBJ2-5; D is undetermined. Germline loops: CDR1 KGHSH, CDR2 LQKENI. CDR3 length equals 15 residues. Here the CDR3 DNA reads TGTGTCAGCCACCGAGGAATGCTCCACCAAGAGACCCAGTACTTC. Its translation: CVSHRGMLHQETQYF.

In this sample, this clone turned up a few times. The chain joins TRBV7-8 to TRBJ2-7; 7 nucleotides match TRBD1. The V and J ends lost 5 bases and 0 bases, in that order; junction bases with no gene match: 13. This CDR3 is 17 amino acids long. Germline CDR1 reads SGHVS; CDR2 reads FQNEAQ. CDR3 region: CASSQTSPGQSSYEQYF. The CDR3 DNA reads TGTGCCAGCAGCCAAACCTCGCCGGGACAGTCCTCCTACGAGCAGTACTTC.

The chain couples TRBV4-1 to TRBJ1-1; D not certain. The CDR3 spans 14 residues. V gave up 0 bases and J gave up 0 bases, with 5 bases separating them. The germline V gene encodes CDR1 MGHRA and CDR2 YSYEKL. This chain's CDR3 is CASSQEGLNTEAFF. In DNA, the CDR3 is TGCGCCAGCAGCCAAGAAGGTCTGAACACTGAAGCTTTCTTT.

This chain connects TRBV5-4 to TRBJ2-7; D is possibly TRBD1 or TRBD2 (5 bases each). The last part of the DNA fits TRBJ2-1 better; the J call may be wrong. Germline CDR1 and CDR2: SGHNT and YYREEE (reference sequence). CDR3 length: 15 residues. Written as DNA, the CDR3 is TGTGCCAGCAGCTTGGAGCCCCTAGCAGGGCATGAGCAGTTCTTC. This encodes CASSLEPLAGHEQFF.

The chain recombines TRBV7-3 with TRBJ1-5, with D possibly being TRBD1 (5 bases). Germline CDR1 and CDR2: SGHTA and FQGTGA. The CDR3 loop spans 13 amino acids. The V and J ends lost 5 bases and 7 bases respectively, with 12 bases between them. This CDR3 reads CASSRDGDQPQHF. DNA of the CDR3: TGTGCCAGCAGCCGGGACGGAGACCAGCCCCAGCATTTT.

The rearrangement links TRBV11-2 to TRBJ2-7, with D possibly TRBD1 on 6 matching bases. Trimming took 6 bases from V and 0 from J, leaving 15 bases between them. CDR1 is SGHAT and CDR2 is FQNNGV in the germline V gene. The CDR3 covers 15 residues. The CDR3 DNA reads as TGTGCCAGCAGGCCCAGATCAGGGGCCTCCTACGAGCAGTACTTC. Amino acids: CASRPRSGASYEQYF.

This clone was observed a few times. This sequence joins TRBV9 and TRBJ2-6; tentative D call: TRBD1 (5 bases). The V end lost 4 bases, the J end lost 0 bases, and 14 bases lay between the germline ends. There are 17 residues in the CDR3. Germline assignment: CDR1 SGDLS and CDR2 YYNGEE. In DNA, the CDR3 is TGTGCCAGCAGCCTAGACAGCTTCAGCTCTGGGGCCAACGTCCTGACTTTC. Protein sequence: CASSLDSFSSGANVLTF.

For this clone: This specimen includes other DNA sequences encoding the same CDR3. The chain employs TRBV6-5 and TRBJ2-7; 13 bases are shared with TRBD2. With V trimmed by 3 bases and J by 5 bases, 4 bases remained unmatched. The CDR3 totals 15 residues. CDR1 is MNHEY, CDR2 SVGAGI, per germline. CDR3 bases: TGTGCCAGCAGTTATTCCGGACTAGCGGGAGACGAGCAGTACTTC. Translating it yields CASSYSGLAGDEQYF.

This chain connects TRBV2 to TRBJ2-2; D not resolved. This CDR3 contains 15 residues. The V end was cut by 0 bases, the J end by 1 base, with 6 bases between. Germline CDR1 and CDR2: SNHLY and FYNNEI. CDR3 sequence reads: CASSEAGLNTGELFF. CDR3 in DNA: TGTGCCAGCAGTGAAGCGGGTCTGAACACCGGGGAGCTGTTTTTT.

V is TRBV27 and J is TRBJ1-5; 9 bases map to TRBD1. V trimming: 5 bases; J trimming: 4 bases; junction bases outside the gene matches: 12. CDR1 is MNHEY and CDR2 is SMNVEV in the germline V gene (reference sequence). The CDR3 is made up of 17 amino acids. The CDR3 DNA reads TGTGCCAGCAGTCCCAGGGGGACAGGGTTATCAAATCAGCCCCAGCATTTT. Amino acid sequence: CASSPRGTGLSNQPQHF.

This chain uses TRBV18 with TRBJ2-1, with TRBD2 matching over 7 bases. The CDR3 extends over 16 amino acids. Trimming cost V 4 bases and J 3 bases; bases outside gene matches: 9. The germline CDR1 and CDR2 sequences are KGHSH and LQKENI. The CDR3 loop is CASSLRTSSLYNEQFF. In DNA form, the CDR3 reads TGTGCCAGCTCACTTCGGACTAGTAGCCTCTACAATGAGCAGTTCTTC.

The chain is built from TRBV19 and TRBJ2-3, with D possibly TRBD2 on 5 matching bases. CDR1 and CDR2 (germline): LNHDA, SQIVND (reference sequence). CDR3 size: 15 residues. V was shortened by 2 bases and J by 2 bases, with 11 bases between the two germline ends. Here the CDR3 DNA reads TGTGCCAGTAGTATATCGTTGGAGGTCACAGATACGCAGTATTTT. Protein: CASSISLEVTDTQYF.